Below, 20 T cell receptor beta chains from the same sample are listed, as sequenced in a study of patients and donors after allogeneic stem cell transplantation. Each CDR3 protein is one row after TCRdb ran MiXCR on the RT-PCR reads. Of some 200,000 distinct CDR3 sequences listed, roughly 40% were seen once; the top ten hold around 35%. The sequenced sample was blood, either unsorted or a sorted T cell fraction (not recorded which). The receptors stem from a human donor who was either an allogeneic HSCT recipient or a stem cell or donor lymphocyte infusion donor (not recorded which). It is not recorded whose cells these are; they may come from a transplant donor.

This CDR3 reads CASRYGYTEAFF. As DNA, the CDR3 is TGTGCCAGCAGATATGGATACACTGAAGCTTTCTTT. The chain couples TRBV12-3 or TRBV12-4 to TRBJ1-1; D is unclear. Deletions cut 6 bases from V and 3 bases from J, with 8 bases between. CDR3 size: 12 residues.

As concerns this clonotype: One end of the junction varies from germline; a read error may be responsible. The chain couples TRBV30 to TRBJ2-2, with D tentatively TRBD1 (6 bases). CDR3 length: 13 residues. CDR1 is GTSNPN, CDR2 SVGIG, per germline (reference sequence). The CDR3 region has the DNA TGTGCCTGGAGTTGGCAGGGGACCGGGGTGCTGTTTTTT. Amino acids: CAWSWQGTGVLFF.

V usage is TRBV7-2 and J usage is TRBJ2-2; no reliable D call. The CDR3 runs to 15 residues. CDR1 is SGHTA, CDR2 FQGNSA, per germline. Between the trimmed V and J ends, which lost 2 bases and 8 bases, there was a span of 15 bases. CDR3 amino acids: CASSLSRWAAGELFF. The CDR3 DNA reads TGTGCCAGCAGCTTATCCCGGTGGGCGGCGGGGGAGCTGTTTTTT.

This rearrangement joins TRBV27 to TRBJ2-3, with 11 nucleotides matching TRBD2. Per germline, CDR1 MNHEY and CDR2 SMNVEV (reference sequence). This CDR3 region has 14 residues. After removal of 6 bases from V and 1 base from J, the junction contained 0 bases not matched to a gene. CDR3 loop: CASRLAGGTDTQYF. CDR3 nucleotide sequence: TGTGCCAGCAGACTAGCGGGGGGCACAGATACGCAGTATTTT.

This clonotype turned up a few times. The rearrangement uses TRBV5-1 and TRBJ1-1; the D is unclear. Germline CDR1 and CDR2: SGHRS and YFSETQ. This CDR3 contains 14 residues. The germline V and J ends were trimmed by 1 base and 0 bases, with 7 bases remaining between them. CDR3 coding DNA: TGCGCCAGCAGCTTGAACAGTATGAACACTGAAGCTTTCTTT. The encoded protein is CASSLNSMNTEAFF.

This chain uses TRBV20-1 with TRBJ2-2; D possibly uses TRBD1 or TRBD2 (6 bases each). V was shortened by 5 bases and J by 2 bases, with 18 bases between the two germline ends. The CDR3 covers 16 residues. CDR1 and CDR2 from the germline V gene are DFQATT and SNEGSKA (reference sequence). CDR3 sequence (DNA): TGCAGTGCTTCAAGGGGGGCGGGCCTCAACACCGGGGAGCTGTTTTTT. It specifies CSASRGAGLNTGELFF.

This chain joins TRBV7-6 and TRBJ1-3; D is uncertain. There are 16 residues in the CDR3. Germline V gene lookup returns CDR1 SGHVS and CDR2 FNYEAQ. With 4 bases removed from V and 4 bases from J, the gap between germline ends came to 17 bases. The CDR3: CASSSREGQIGNTIYF. DNA for the CDR3: TGTGCCAGCAGCTCCCGGGAGGGCCAGATCGGAAACACCATATATTTT.

The gene calls are TRBV4-3 and TRBJ2-1; the match to TRBD2 covers 8 bases. The CDR3 contains 14 residues. J was trimmed by 12 bases and V by 0 bases; bases with no gene match: 7. The germline V gene encodes CDR1 LGHNA and CDR2 YSLEER. The CDR3 sequence: CASSQDTSGGGQFF. Here the CDR3 DNA reads TGCGCCAGCAGCCAAGATACTAGCGGAGGAGGGCAGTTCTTC.

The rearrangement uses TRBV6-2 or TRBV6-3 and TRBJ2-1; 9 bases are a match to TRBD2. The CDR3 is 17 amino acids. Germline loops: CDR1 MNHEY, CDR2 SVGEGT. V was clipped by 2 bases and J by 4 bases; unmatched bases: 9. DNA of the CDR3: TGTGCCAGCAGTTACGCGGGCGGGAGGGCCGAATACAATGAGCAGTTCTTC. Protein sequence: CASSYAGGRAEYNEQFF.

This clonotype was seen more than once but under ten times. This chain uses TRBV11-2 with TRBJ2-1; the D gene is possibly TRBD2 (5 bases). The CDR3 loop spans 14 amino acids. The V end lost 2 bases, the J end lost 6 bases, and 11 bases lay between the germline ends. Germline V lookup: CDR1 SGHAT, CDR2 FQNNGV. Here the CDR3 DNA reads TGTGCCAGCAGCTTAATAGGCGAGGGCAATGAGCAGTTCTTC. Residues: CASSLIGEGNEQFF.

The V and J genes are TRBV15 and TRBJ2-1, with D unclear. V gave up 0 bases and J gave up 5 bases, with 8 bases separating them. The CDR3 spans 14 residues. The germline CDR1 and CDR2 sequences are LNHNV and YYDKDF (reference sequence). This CDR3 is CATSREGANNEQFF. In nucleotides, the CDR3 is TGTGCCACCAGCAGAGAAGGAGCTAACAATGAGCAGTTCTTC.

This chain connects TRBV27 to TRBJ2-5, with D perhaps assigned TRBD1 or TRBD2 (5 bases each). The length of the CDR3 is 15 residues. Between the trimmed V and J ends, which lost 8 bases and 4 bases, there was a span of 20 bases. CDR1 is MNHEY and CDR2 is SMNVEV in the germline V gene (reference sequence). The CDR3 loop reads CASRDLTGPLETQYF. As DNA, the CDR3 is TGTGCCAGCCGCGACTTAACGGGACCCTTAGAGACCCAGTACTTC.

For this clonotype: The junction does not match germline at one end; this may be a read error. The CDR3 loop reads CASSTDGNYAYTF. The CDR3 region has the DNA TGCGCCAGCAGCACGGACGGGAACTATGCCTACACCTTC. The chain recombines TRBV5-1 with TRBJ1-2; D is uncertain. CDR3 size: 13 residues. The germline V gene encodes CDR1 SGHRS and CDR2 YFSETQ.

J is TRBJ2-5 and V is TRBV15, with D unclear. The V and J ends lost 6 bases and 4 bases respectively, with 12 bases between them. This CDR3 comprises 13 residues. Germline V CDR1 and CDR2: LNHNV, YYDKDF (reference sequence). The CDR3 region has the DNA TGTGCCACCAGAGGGTCCGGATTAGAGACCCAGTACTTC. As protein: CATRGSGLETQYF. Looking up the rest from reference TRBV15 and TRBJ2-5 gives the full variable domain: DAMVIQNPRYQVTQFGKPVTLSCSQTLNHNVMYWYQQKSSQAPKLLFHYYDKDFNNEADTPDNFQSRRPNTSFCFLDIRSPGLGDTAMYLCATRGSGLETQYFGPGTRLLVL.

This sequence joins TRBV9 and TRBJ2-7, with 10 bases aligning to TRBD2. This CDR3 contains 15 residues. Trimming took 2 bases from V and 3 from J; bases not matched to a gene: 5. Germline CDR1 reads SGDLS; CDR2 reads YYNGEE. CDR3 coding DNA: TGTGCCAGCAGCGTTGGAGCGGGAGGGCTCTACGAGCAGTACTTC. Translation: CASSVGAGGLYEQYF.

The chain links TRBV5-6 to TRBJ2-1, with D hard to call. V was pared by 2 bases and J by 0 bases, with 9 bases between. Germline V CDR1 and CDR2: SGHDT, YYEEEE. The CDR3 is 15 residues long. For the CDR3, the DNA is TGTGCCAGCAGCTTTACAGATAGCTCCTACAATGAGCAGTTCTTC. The encoded protein is CASSFTDSSYNEQFF. Full variable domain (missing parts from reference TRBV5-6 and TRBJ2-1): DAGVTQSPTHLIKTRGQQVTLRCSPKSGHDTVSWYQQALGQGPQFIFQYYEEEERQRGNFPDRFSGHQFPNYSSELNVNALLLGDSALYLCASSFTDSSYNEQFFGPGTRLTVL.

The J gene is TRBJ2-1, the V gene TRBV12-3 or TRBV12-4, with 9 bases lining up with TRBD1. The CDR3 is 16 amino acids. V lost 4 bases to trimming and J lost 3 bases; unmatched junction nucleotides: 7. The CDR3 DNA reads as TGTGCCAGCAGTTCCCAGACAGGGGGAGGCTACAATGAGCAGTTCTTC. The encoded protein is CASSSQTGGGYNEQFF.

The rearrangement uses TRBV4-3 and TRBJ2-7; 9 bases map to TRBD1. V dropped 3 bases and J dropped 2; count of bases not matched to a gene: 8. The CDR3 is 16 residues long. CDR1 and CDR2 (germline): LGHNA, YSLEER. The CDR3 nucleotides read TGCGCCAGCAGCCAGGAACAGGGGGCGAAAGCCTACGAGCAGTACTTC. Its protein product is CASSQEQGAKAYEQYF.

The chain has TRBV7-9 and TRBJ2-5; tentative D call: TRBD2 (6 bases). Trimming removed 0 bases at V and 4 bases at J, with 9 bases between. The germline V gene encodes CDR1 SEHNR and CDR2 FQNEAQ (reference sequence). The CDR3 runs 14 residues. CDR3 sequence reads: CASSLAGSLETQYF. DNA of the CDR3: TGTGCCAGCAGCTTAGCCGGGAGCTTAGAGACCCAGTACTTC.

V usage is TRBV7-2 and J usage is TRBJ2-2; the match to TRBD2 covers 8 bases. Germline V gives CDR1 SGHTA, CDR2 FQGNSA. V lost 2 bases, J lost 3 bases, and 2 bases stayed unmatched. There are 15 residues in the CDR3. As DNA, the CDR3 is TGTGCCAGCAGCTTACAAGCGGGGGACACCGGGGAGCTGTTTTTT. This translates into CASSLQAGDTGELFF.